This entry lists 11 T cell receptor beta chains sequenced from one sample in a study of T cell responses to AZD1222 COVID-19 vaccine. Method: immunoSEQ multiplex PCR; TCRdb's copy keeps in-frame clones and lacks some. The table includes around 190,000 clones, 85% to 95% detected once. The material was peripheral blood, obtained on day 0 of AZD1222 vaccination. The source of these receptors is an adult in good health.

V and J are TRBV11-2 and TRBJ2-7; D not certain. V was clipped by 1 base and J by 2 bases, with 12 bases between them. Germline CDR1 SGHAT, CDR2 FQNNGV. The CDR3 length is 15 residues. The CDR3, as DNA: TGTGCCAGCAGCTTAGGGGGTGGACGAACCTACGAGCAGTACTTC. It codes for CASSLGGGRTYEQYF.

The gene calls are TRBV5-1 and TRBJ1-1; TRBD1 is a possible D gene (6 bases). This CDR3 region has 13 residues. CDR1 SGHRS and CDR2 YFSETQ come from the germline V gene. The V end was cut by 2 bases, the J end by 3 bases, with 8 bases between. CDR3 sequence: CASSFGGHTEAFF. The CDR3 region has the DNA TGCGCCAGCAGCTTCGGGGGCCACACTGAAGCTTTCTTT. The entire variable domain, with the rest obtained from reference TRBV5-1 and TRBJ1-1, is as follows: KAGVTQTPRYLIKTRGQQVTLSCSPISGHRSVSWYQQTPGQGLQFLFEYFSETQRNKGNFPGRFSGRQFSNSRSEMNVSTLELGDSALYLCASSFGGHTEAFFGQGTRLTVV.

The gene calls are TRBV7-3 and TRBJ1-1, with D possibly matching TRBD1 (5 bases). This CDR3 contains 14 residues. V shed 4 bases and J shed 4 bases, with 13 bases lying between them. Germline-derived CDR1 and CDR2 are SGHTA and FQGTGA. This chain's CDR3 is CASSSGMGGTEAFF. As DNA, the CDR3 is TGTGCCAGCAGCTCAGGAATGGGGGGCACTGAAGCTTTCTTT.

The chain uses TRBV6-5 and TRBJ1-2; TRBD1 aligns across 10 bases. CDR3 length equals 14 residues. Germline lookup yields CDR1 MNHEY and CDR2 SVGAGI. V was pared by 8 bases and J by 4 bases, with 7 bases of the junction left unmatched. CDR3 DNA: TGTGCCAGCGGGGGACAGGGGCAAACCTATGGCTACACCTTC. It specifies CASGGQGQTYGYTF.

This chain joins TRBV11-2 and TRBJ1-1, with D tentatively TRBD1 (5 bases). CDR3 length: 13 residues. From germline, CDR1 is SGHAT and CDR2 FQNNGV. V was cut by 6 bases and J by 1 base, with 9 bases left in between. The CDR3 coding sequence is TGTGCCAGCAGGGGGACGGGGAACACTGAAGCTTTCTTT. Translated: CASRGTGNTEAFF. The full variable domain, rest sourced from reference TRBV11-2 and TRBJ1-1, is EAGVAQSPRYKIIEKRQSVAFWCNPISGHATLYWYQQILGQGPKLLIQFQNNGVVDDSQLPKDRFSAERLKGVDSTLKIQPAKLEDSAVYLCASRGTGNTEAFFGQGTRLTVV.

CDR3 sequence reads: CASSLVLKGNTIYF. The CDR3 DNA reads as TGTGCCAGCAGCTTAGTACTGAAAGGAAACACCATATATTTT. This chain joins TRBV7-2 and TRBJ1-3, with unresolved D. The CDR3 has 14 amino acids. V lost 1 base to trimming and J lost 4 bases, with 8 bases between them. Germline values: CDR1 SGHTA, CDR2 FQGNSA.

The genes are TRBV19 and TRBJ1-5, with 8 bases lining up with TRBD1. Germline V gene sequence: CDR1 LNHDA, CDR2 SQIVND (reference sequence). Unmatched junction bases numbered 4, after V lost 5 bases and J lost 4 bases. This CDR3 is 14 amino acids long. The CDR3 nucleotides are TGTGCCAGTAGTTTCGACAGGGGTAATCAGCCCCAGCATTTT. This gives the protein CASSFDRGNQPQHF.

This chain connects TRBV27 to TRBJ2-7, with D unclear. Deletions cut 6 bases from V and 1 base from J, with 16 bases between. Germline V CDR1 and CDR2: MNHEY, SMNVEV (reference sequence). The CDR3 length is 15 residues. The CDR3 nucleotides are TGTGCCAGCAGACGAGTGATCCAAGGGTCCTACGAGCAGTACTTC. This codes for CASRRVIQGSYEQYF.

This chain links TRBV19 with TRBJ1-2, with D unresolved. The CDR3 has 17 amino acids. The V gene lost 2 bases and the J gene lost 2 bases, with 18 bases spanning the gap. Germline V gives CDR1 LNHDA, CDR2 SQIVND (reference sequence). CDR3 sequence: CASSIQLAIGRNYGYTF. CDR3 nucleotides: TGTGCCAGTAGTATACAATTGGCGATAGGACGGAACTATGGCTACACCTTC.

The V gene is TRBV19, the J gene TRBJ1-5; possible D gene TRBD1, 6 bases. CDR1 and CDR2 from the germline V gene are LNHDA and SQIVND (reference sequence). V was clipped by 5 bases and J by 9 bases, with 17 bases between them. The CDR3 length is 14 residues. This chain's CDR3 is CASSLGQGLPPQHF. The CDR3 nucleotides read TGTGCCAGTAGTCTCGGGCAGGGGCTTCCGCCCCAGCATTTT.

The V call is TRBV19, the J call TRBJ2-7; TRBD1 matches at 8 bases. Losses at the gene ends were 0 bases for V and 0 bases for J; bases not matched to a gene: 4. Germline values: CDR1 LNHDA, CDR2 SQIVND (reference sequence). This CDR3 has 16 residues. CDR3 in amino acids: CASSIEGQGHSYEQYF. The CDR3 bases are TGTGCCAGTAGTATAGAAGGACAGGGACACTCCTACGAGCAGTACTTC.